This T cell receptor beta chain was observed in a study of OX40 agonist ivuxolimab in advanced cancers. In terms of the full investigation: Ivuxolimab, which targeted the costimulatory receptor OX40 (CD134), was an agonistic, fully human IgG2 monoclonal antibody. A male proportion of approximately 83% and a mean age of approximately 61 years, ranging from about 20 to 80, were recorded for the dose-escalation cohort. Peripheral TCRbeta sequencing was intended to test whether TCR sequence diversity was altered and clonal T-cell expansion was caused by ivuxolimab. The monotherapy dose-escalation portion (N ≈ 50 patients) of the phase I ivuxolimab trial is reported in the paper. Of the roughly 50 dose-escalation patients, hepatocellular carcinoma was present in about 20, melanoma in about 15, renal cell carcinoma in 9 and head and neck cancer in 9. Patients were allowed to have had prior anti-PD-1, anti-PD-L1 or anti-CTLA-4 therapy, and around 41% of the dose-escalation patients had previously received checkpoint inhibitors. Intravenous ivuxolimab was administered to patients every 2 weeks at six dose levels: 0.01, 0.1, 0.3, 1.5, 3 and 10 mg/kg. Partial responses occurred in three dose-escalation patients: two with cutaneous melanoma and one with hepatocellular carcinoma. Study-wide findings and limitations: At doses of 0.1 to 3.0 mg/kg, clonal expansion of both CD4+ and CD8+ T cells in blood was seen between baseline and week 6. After ivuxolimab, expanded clones were on average more numerous among CD8+ T cells than among CD4+ T cells. In partial responders in the 0.1-3.0 mg/kg groups, normalized peripheral clonal expansion was found to be among the lowest, especially among CD8+ T cells. Low levels of normalized T-cell clonal expansion were also seen in some patients who did not respond. The antigen specificity of the peripheral T cells that underwent clonal expansion was not determined.

The germline V gene provides CDR1 LGHNA and CDR2 YSLEER. Ends trimmed: V by 3 bases, J by 4 bases; bases unmatched to a gene: 8. From the cysteine up to the phenylalanine, the CDR3 has a length of 15 residues. The DNA shown is the 45-base CDR3, in frame from base 1. In the case of this clone: The target of this receptor is not known. No base qualities exist here, and no much larger clone lies one base off it.

Patients with a history of autoimmune disease or receiving systemic immunosuppression were excluded from the trial. Peripheral blood for TCR sequencing was collected from all dose cohorts at baseline, on cycle 4 day 1, and on cycle 7 day 1. The samples were drawn from a first-in-human, open-label, multicenter phase I dose-escalation trial of ivuxolimab. Adults with locally advanced or metastatic melanoma, renal cell carcinoma, hepatocellular carcinoma or head and neck squamous cell carcinoma were enrolled in the trial. Before TCR sequencing, CD4+ T cells and CD8+ T cells were sorted from peripheral blood as separate populations. Genomic DNA was isolated from the sorted cells so that the TCRbeta CDR3 region could be sequenced. The immunoSEQ Assay was used for sequencing of TCRbeta CDR3 regions. TCRdb provides this immuneACCESS table in a form limited to in-frame rearrangements. Some clones are lacking; in checked studies, under half of them reflect an unresolved V gene, and why the rest are absent is not known. The sample records 9,000 to 15,000 clones, around nine tenths of which are singletons. Together, the top ten hold roughly 49% of the sample.

The sequence joins TRBV4-3 to TRBJ2-7, and 8 bases in between align with TRBD2. The input for sequencing was CD4+ or CD8+ T cells sorted from blood, taken in a trial of the OX40 agonist ivuxolimab. The receptor was derived from an adult with an advanced solid tumor such as melanoma, head and neck, liver or kidney cancer. Here is the DNA: TGCGCCAGCAGCCACGGGGGGGCTAGCCCGTACGAGCAGTACTTC. Translated, it reads CASSHGGASPYEQYF.